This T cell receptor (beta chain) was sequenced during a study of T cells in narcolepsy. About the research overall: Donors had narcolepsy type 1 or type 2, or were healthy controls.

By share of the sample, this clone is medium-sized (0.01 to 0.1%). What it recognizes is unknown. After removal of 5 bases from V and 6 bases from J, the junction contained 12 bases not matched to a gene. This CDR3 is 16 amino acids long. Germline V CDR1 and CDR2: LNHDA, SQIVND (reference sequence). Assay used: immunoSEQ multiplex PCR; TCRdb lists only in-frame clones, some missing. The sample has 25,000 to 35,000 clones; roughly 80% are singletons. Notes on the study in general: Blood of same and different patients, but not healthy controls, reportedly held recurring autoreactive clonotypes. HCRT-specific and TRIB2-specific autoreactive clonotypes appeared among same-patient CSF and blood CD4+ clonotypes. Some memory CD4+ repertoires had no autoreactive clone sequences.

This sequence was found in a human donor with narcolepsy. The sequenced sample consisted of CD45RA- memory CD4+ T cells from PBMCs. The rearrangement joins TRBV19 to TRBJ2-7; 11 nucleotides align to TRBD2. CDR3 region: CASSPGGTSGNREQYF. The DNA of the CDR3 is TGTGCCAGTAGTCCGGGGGGGACTAGCGGCAACCGCGAGCAGTACTTC.